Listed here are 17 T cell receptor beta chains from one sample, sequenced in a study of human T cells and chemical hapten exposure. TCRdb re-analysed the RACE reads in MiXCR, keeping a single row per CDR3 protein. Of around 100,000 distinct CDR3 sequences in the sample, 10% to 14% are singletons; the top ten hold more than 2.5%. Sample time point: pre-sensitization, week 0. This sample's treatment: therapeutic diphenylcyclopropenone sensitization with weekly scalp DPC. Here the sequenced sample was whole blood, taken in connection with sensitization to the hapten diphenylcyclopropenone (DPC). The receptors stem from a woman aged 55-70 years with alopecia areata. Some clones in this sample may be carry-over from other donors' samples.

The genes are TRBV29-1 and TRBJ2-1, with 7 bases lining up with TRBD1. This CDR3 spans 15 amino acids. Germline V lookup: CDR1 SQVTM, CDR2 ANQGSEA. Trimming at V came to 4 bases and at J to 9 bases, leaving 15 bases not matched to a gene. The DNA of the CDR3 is TGCAGCGTTGGCGAGGGTGGACAGGTTTGTCCTGAGCAGTTCTTC. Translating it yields CSVGEGGQVCPEQFF.

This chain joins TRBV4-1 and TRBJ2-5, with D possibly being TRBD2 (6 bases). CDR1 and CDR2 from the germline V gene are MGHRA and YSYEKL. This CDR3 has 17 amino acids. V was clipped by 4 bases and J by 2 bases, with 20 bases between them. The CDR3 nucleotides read TGCGCCAGCAGCCTCGGATCCGGGGGACGGAGTCAAGAGACCCAGTACTTC. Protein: CASSLGSGGRSQETQYF.

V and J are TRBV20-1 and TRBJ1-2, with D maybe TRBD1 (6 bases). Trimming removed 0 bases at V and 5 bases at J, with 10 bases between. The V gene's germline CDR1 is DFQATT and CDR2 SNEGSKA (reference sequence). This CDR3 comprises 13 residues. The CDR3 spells CSAREGAFYGYTF. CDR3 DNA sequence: TGCAGTGCTAGAGAGGGGGCGTTTTATGGCTACACCTTC.

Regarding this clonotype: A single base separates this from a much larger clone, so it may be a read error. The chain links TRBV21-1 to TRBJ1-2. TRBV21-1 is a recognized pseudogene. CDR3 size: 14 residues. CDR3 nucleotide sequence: TGTGCCAGCCCTAACAAGGTGGGAAACTATGGCTACACCTTC. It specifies CASPNKVGNYGYTF.

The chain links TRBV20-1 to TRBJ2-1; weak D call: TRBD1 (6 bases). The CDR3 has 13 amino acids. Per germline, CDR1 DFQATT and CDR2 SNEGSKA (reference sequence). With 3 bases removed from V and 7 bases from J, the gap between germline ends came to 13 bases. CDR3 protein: CSARQGLGNEQFF. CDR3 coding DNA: TGCAGTGCTAGGCAGGGGCTAGGGAATGAGCAGTTCTTC.

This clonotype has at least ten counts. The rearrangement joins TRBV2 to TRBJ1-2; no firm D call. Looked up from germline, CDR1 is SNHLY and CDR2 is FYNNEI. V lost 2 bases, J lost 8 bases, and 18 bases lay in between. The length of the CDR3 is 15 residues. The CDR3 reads CASSETPPESSGYTF. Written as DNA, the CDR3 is TGTGCCAGCAGTGAAACCCCACCCGAGAGTTCCGGCTACACCTTC.

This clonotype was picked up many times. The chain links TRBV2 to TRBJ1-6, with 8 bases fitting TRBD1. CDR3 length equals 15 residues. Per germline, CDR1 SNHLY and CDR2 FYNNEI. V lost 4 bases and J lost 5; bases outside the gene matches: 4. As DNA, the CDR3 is TGTGCCAGCAGTGGGGGGACAGGCCATAATTCACCCCTCCACTTT. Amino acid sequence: CASSGGTGHNSPLHF.

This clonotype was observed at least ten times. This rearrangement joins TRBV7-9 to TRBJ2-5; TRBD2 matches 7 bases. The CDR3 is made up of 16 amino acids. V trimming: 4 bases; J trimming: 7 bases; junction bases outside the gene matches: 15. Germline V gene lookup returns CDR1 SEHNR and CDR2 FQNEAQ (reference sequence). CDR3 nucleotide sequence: TGTGCCAGCAGCTCGCGCGGGGGTCCGGGCGGCGGGACCCAGTACTTC. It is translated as CASSSRGGPGGGTQYF.

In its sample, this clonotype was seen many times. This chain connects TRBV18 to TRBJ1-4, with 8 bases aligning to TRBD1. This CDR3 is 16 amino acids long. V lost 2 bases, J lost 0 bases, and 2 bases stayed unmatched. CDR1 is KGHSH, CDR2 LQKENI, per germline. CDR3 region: CASSPNRGATNEKLFF. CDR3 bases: TGTGCCAGCTCACCAAACAGGGGGGCAACTAATGAAAAACTGTTTTTT. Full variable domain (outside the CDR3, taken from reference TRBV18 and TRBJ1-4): NAGVMQNPRHLVRRRGQEARLRCSPMKGHSHVYWYRQLPEEGLKFMVYLQKENIIDESGMPKERFSAEFPKEGPSILRIQQVVRGDSAAYFCASSPNRGATNEKLFFGSGTQLSVL.

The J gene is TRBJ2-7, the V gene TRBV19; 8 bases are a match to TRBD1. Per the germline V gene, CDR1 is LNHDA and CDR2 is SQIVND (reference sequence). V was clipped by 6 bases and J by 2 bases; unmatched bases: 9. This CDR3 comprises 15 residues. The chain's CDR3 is CASSLEDRDPYEQYF. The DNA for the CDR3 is TGTGCCAGTAGCCTGGAGGACAGGGACCCCTACGAGCAGTACTTC.

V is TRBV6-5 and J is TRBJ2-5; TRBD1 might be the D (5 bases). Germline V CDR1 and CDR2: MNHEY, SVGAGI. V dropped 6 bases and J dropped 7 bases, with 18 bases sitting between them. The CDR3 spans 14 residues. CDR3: CASRLTAPGATQYF. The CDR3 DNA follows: TGTGCCAGCAGGCTCACAGCGCCTGGGGCGACCCAGTACTTC.

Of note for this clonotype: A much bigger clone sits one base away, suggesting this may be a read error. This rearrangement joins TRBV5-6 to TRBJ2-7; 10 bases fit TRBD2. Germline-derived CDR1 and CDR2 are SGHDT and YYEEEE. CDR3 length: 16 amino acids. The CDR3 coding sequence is TGTGCCAACAGCTCGGTATGGGGACTAGCGCAGTACGAGCAGTACTTC. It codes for CANSSVWGLAQYEQYF.

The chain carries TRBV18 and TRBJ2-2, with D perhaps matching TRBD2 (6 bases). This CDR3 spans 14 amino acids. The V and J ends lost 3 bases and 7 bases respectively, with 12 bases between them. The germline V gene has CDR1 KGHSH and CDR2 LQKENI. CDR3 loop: CASSPEGPFGELFF. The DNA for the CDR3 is TGTGCCAGCTCACCGGAGGGGCCCTTCGGGGAGCTGTTTTTT.

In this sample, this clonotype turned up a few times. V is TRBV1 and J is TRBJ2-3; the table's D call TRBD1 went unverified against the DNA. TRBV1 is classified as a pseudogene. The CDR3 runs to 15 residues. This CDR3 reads CTSSRDKKSTDTQYF. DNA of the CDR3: TGCACCAGCAGCCGGGACAAGAAGAGCACAGATACGCAGTATTTT.

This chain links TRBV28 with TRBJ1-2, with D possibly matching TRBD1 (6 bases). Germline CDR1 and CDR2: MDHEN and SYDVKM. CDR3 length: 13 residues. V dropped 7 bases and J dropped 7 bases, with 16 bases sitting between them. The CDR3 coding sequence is TGTGCCAGCAACGGGGGCCTAGGGTTTGGCTACACCTTC. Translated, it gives CASNGGLGFGYTF.

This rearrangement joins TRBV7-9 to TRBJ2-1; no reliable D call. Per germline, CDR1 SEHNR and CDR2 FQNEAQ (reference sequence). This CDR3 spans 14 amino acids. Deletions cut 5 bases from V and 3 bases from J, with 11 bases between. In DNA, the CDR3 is TGTGCCAGCAGCCCCGCTTCAAACTACAATGAGCAGTTCTTC. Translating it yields CASSPASNYNEQFF.

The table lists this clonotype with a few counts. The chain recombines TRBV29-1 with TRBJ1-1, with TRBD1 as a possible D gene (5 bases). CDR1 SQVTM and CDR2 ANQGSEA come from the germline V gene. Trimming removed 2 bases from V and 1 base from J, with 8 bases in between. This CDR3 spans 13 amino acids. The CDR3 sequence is CSVERGANTEAFF. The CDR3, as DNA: TGCAGCGTTGAAAGGGGAGCGAACACTGAAGCTTTCTTT.